Sequencing of this TCR beta chain was carried out in a study of T cell repertoires in cytomegalovirus infection. TCRdb processed the reads anew with MiXCR; each CDR3 protein has one entry. The table lists 340,000 or so distinct CDR3 sequences, around 25% of them singletons, with about 14% in the top ten. This CDR3 is built from 15 residues. With 3 bases removed from V and 0 bases from J, the gap between germline ends came to 8 bases. A remark on this clonotype: Its specificity is not known.

Material: cultured PBMCs, obtained from culture after CMV antigen stimulation. This receptor was identified in a human donor in good health (CMV status not recorded). Some clones in this sample may be carry-over from other donors' samples. The genes are TRBV12-3 or TRBV12-4 and TRBJ2-2; a weak D match, TRBD1 (5 bases). CDR3 coding DNA: TGTGCCAGCAGTTTGACAGCGACGAACACCGGGGAGCTGTTTTTT. Its translation: CASSLTATNTGELFF.